One and the same sample provided the 21 T cell receptor beta chains below, sequenced in a study of CDR3 diversity in severe acne. MiXCR, applied by TCRdb to the PCR reads, yields one record per CDR3 protein. The data hold some 84,000 distinct CDR3 sequences, with over 40% observed a single time. Sequenced material: blood. Receptors originate from a male donor in good health, without acne.

In its sample, this clonotype was seen a few times. This chain connects TRBV19 to TRBJ1-2; D unclear. The CDR3 sequence is 13 residues long. Germline V gene data show CDR1 as LNHDA and CDR2 as SQIVND (reference sequence). Deletions cut 6 bases from V and 5 bases from J, with 13 bases between. CDR3 in DNA: TGTGCCAGTAGGAACCTCGGGGTTTATGGCTACACCTTC. It translates to CASRNLGVYGYTF.

This chain joins TRBV20-1 and TRBJ1-3; D remains ambiguous. Deletions cut 3 bases from V and 0 bases from J, with 12 bases between. Germline-derived CDR1 and CDR2 are DFQATT and SNEGSKA (reference sequence). The CDR3 runs to 15 residues. CDR3 coding DNA: TGCAGTGCTAGGGACCCAGGACCCTCTGGAAACACCATATATTTT. Amino acids: CSARDPGPSGNTIYF.

This clonotype was counted many times. DNA for the CDR3: TGCAGTGCTGGGGACAGGGGTTCACCCCTCCACTTT. This encodes CSAGDRGSPLHF. J is TRBJ1-6 and V is TRBV20-1, with 10 bases fitting TRBD1. V shed 5 bases, J shed 9 bases, and the junction held 1 base outside the gene matches. The CDR3 length is 12 residues. Germline CDR1 reads DFQATT; CDR2 reads SNEGSKA (reference sequence).

This clonotype was seen a few times. The CDR3 spells CASSFSGGRSYTF. The CDR3 DNA reads as TGTGCCAGCAGTTTCTCAGGGGGCAGGAGCTACACCTTC. V and J are TRBV28 and TRBJ1-2, with 8 bases matching TRBD1. The CDR3 is made up of 13 amino acids. CDR1 is MDHEN, CDR2 SYDVKM, per germline. V trimming: 3 bases; J trimming: 9 bases; junction bases outside the gene matches: 6.

This clonotype was counted ten times or more. The rearrangement uses TRBV24-1 and TRBJ1-4; the match to TRBD1 covers 8 bases. The V gene end was trimmed by 12 bases and the J gene end by 7 bases; junction bases not matched to a gene: 9. Germline CDR1 KGHDR, CDR2 SFDVKD. There are 13 residues in the CDR3. The DNA for the CDR3 is TGTGCCTCGTTGGACAGGGAAAGTGAAAAACTGTTTTTT. This codes for CASLDRESEKLFF.

The table lists this clonotype with a few counts. The gene calls are TRBV29-1 and TRBJ1-5, with D unresolved. Trimming removed 4 bases at V and 2 bases at J, with 6 bases between. CDR3 length: 12 amino acids. Germline CDR1 SQVTM, CDR2 ANQGSEA. CDR3 sequence reads: CSVVWGNQPQHF. Written as DNA, the CDR3 is TGCAGCGTTGTTTGGGGCAATCAGCCCCAGCATTTT. Full variable domain (outside the CDR3, taken from reference TRBV29-1 and TRBJ1-5): SAVISQKPSRDICQRGTSLTIQCQVDSQVTMMFWYRQQPGQSLTLIATANQGSEATYESGFVIDKFPISRPNLTFSTLTVSNMSPEDSSIYLCSVVWGNQPQHFGDGTRLSIL.

The chain recombines TRBV20-1 with TRBJ2-6; 8 nucleotides line up with TRBD2. The V segment lost 3 bases and the J segment 0 bases; nucleotides outside the gene matches: 10. The CDR3 loop spans 18 amino acids. The germline gives CDR1 DFQATT, CDR2 SNEGSKA (reference sequence). The CDR3, as DNA: TGCAGTGCTAGTTGGTCTAGCGGGCTGTGCTCTGGGGCCAACGTCCTGACTTTC. Its protein is CSASWSSGLCSGANVLTF.

Ten or more counts support this clonotype. The rearrangement joins TRBV10-3 to TRBJ1-2; 7 bases are shared with TRBD1. CDR1 ENHRY and CDR2 SYGVKD come from the germline V gene. V was pared by 10 bases and J by 6 bases, with 11 bases of the junction left unmatched. CDR3 length equals 13 residues. The CDR3 nucleotides are TGTGCCACCTACAAGACAGGGCTGGATGGCTACACCTTC. Its translation: CATYKTGLDGYTF.

J is TRBJ2-3 and V is TRBV5-1; possibly TRBD1 for D (6 bases). Germline loops: CDR1 SGHRS, CDR2 YFSETQ. V lost 9 bases, J lost 0 bases, and 14 bases lay in between. This CDR3 contains 14 residues. CDR3 nucleotide sequence: TGCGCCACGCGACAGGCTGCTAGCACAGATACGCAGTATTTT. This codes for CATRQAASTDTQYF.

This sequence joins TRBV12-3 or TRBV12-4 and TRBJ2-1; tentatively, D is TRBD1 (6 bases). The closer fit of TRBJ2-5 to the DNA end suggests the J call may be wrong. The CDR3 length is 16 residues. CDR3 DNA sequence: TGTGCCAGCAGTTCCCACAGGGATCGAGGGTTGGAGACCCAGTACTTC. This codes for CASSSHRDRGLETQYF.

This clonotype was counted a single time. The gene calls are TRBV7-9 and TRBJ2-1; 8 positions agree with TRBD1. The V gene end was trimmed by 4 bases and the J gene end by 16 bases; junction bases not matched to a gene: 9. Germline values: CDR1 SEHNR, CDR2 FQNEAQ (reference sequence). The CDR3 extends over 12 amino acids. The CDR3 DNA reads TGTGCCAGCAGCTCCTACAGGGGGGAACCCTTCTTC. It yields the protein CASSSYRGEPFF. Drawing the rest from reference TRBV7-9 and TRBJ2-1, the complete variable domain is DTGVSQNPRHKITKRGQNVTFRCDPISEHNRLYWYRQTLGQGPEFLTYFQNEAQLEKSRLLSDRFSAERPKGSFSTLEIQRTEQGDSAMYLCASSSYRGEPFFGPGTRLTVL.

This clonotype was seen ten or more times. The rearrangement uses TRBV30 and TRBJ2-2, with D perhaps being TRBD1 or TRBD2 (5 bases each). V gave up 1 base and J gave up 6 bases, with 12 bases separating them. CDR1 is GTSNPN, CDR2 SVGIG, per germline (reference sequence). CDR3 length equals 14 residues. The CDR3 is CAWSAIGTSGELFF. The CDR3 DNA reads as TGTGCCTGGAGTGCTATAGGGACCTCCGGGGAGCTGTTTTTT.

This chain connects TRBV12-3 or TRBV12-4 to TRBJ1-1; D gene ambiguous. The V end was cut by 7 bases, the J end by 0 bases, with 3 bases between. The CDR3 runs 11 residues. CDR3 coding DNA: TGTGCCAGCACTTTGAACACTGAAGCTTTCTTT. Its protein is CASTLNTEAFF.

This clonotype was found a few times. The J gene is TRBJ2-3, the V gene TRBV25-1; TRBD2 might be the D (6 bases). The V end lost 6 bases, the J end lost 6 bases, and 19 bases lay between the germline ends. This CDR3 comprises 15 residues. Looked up from germline, CDR1 is MGHDK and CDR2 is SYGVNS. In nucleotides, the CDR3 is TGTGCCAGCAGCTCCGTAGCGGAGGGGCGTGATACGCAGTATTTT. It codes for CASSSVAEGRDTQYF.

This clonotype has a handful of counts. This rearrangement joins TRBV27 to TRBJ1-5, with D possibly matching TRBD1 (5 bases). CDR1 is MNHEY, CDR2 SMNVEV, per germline (reference sequence). The CDR3 consists of 14 residues. Trimming took off 5 bases at V and 3 bases at J, with 11 bases between the two ends. The CDR3 sequence is CASSPRDPNQPQHF. For the CDR3, the DNA is TGTGCCAGCAGTCCCCGGGACCCCAATCAGCCCCAGCATTTT.

In its sample, this clonotype was seen a few times. The genes are TRBV7-8 and TRBJ1-5, with 8 bases fitting TRBD1. The CDR3 has 16 amino acids. V was pared by 3 bases and J by 5 bases, with 9 bases of the junction left unmatched. Germline CDR1 is SGHVS and CDR2 is FQNEAQ. Here the CDR3 reads CASSFFRQGIDQPQHF. The CDR3 nucleotides read TGTGCCAGCAGCTTCTTTCGACAGGGGATAGATCAGCCCCAGCATTTT. Drawing the rest from reference TRBV7-8 and TRBJ1-5, the complete variable domain is GAGVSQSPRYKVAKRGQDVALRCDPISGHVSLFWYQQALGQGPEFLTYFQNEAQLDKSGLPSDRFFAERPEGSVSTLKIQRTQQEDSAVYLCASSFFRQGIDQPQHFGDGTRLSIL.

J is TRBJ2-7 and V is TRBV5-1; perhaps TRBD2 as D (7 bases). This CDR3 is built from 14 residues. Per the germline V gene, CDR1 is SGHRS and CDR2 is YFSETQ. Trimming shortened V by 4 bases and J by 4 bases, and 15 bases separated the two germline ends. CDR3 bases: TGCGCCAGCAGCCCCGAGGGGGGGGGGTACGAGCAGTACTTC. This sequence encodes CASSPEGGGYEQYF.

The chain joins TRBV19 to TRBJ1-5; D remains ambiguous. Germline CDR1 is LNHDA and CDR2 is SQIVND (reference sequence). The CDR3 covers 14 residues. The ends were cut back, 6 bases at V and 1 base at J, with 10 bases in the middle. The CDR3 DNA sequence: TGTGCCAGTAGGACCGCAGGAAGCAATCAGCCCCAGCATTTT. This translates into CASRTAGSNQPQHF.

Turning to this clonotype: The germline gene is not matched at one end of the junction; a read error may be the cause. The chain employs TRBV7-2 and TRBJ1-1, with 8 bases lining up with TRBD1. Germline CDR1 and CDR2: SGHTA and FQGNSA. This CDR3 has 14 residues. CDR3 in amino acids: CASRLQGTGTEAFF. Here the CDR3 DNA reads TGTGCCAGCAGGCTACAGGGGACAGGCACTGAAGCCTTCTTT.

With regard to this clonotype: Given a much more abundant clone one base away, this may be a read error. The chain employs TRBV9 and TRBJ1-1; no reliable D call. CDR3 size: 14 residues. Germline-derived CDR1 and CDR2 are SGDLS and YYNGEE. This CDR3 reads CAGSSTPDQREAFF. The CDR3 nucleotides are TGTGCCGGCAGCAGTACCCCGGACCAAAGGGAGGCTTTCTTT.

This clonotype was observed many times. This chain links TRBV6-2 or TRBV6-3 with TRBJ1-5, with TRBD1 matching over 7 bases. The CDR3 has 13 amino acids. The germline V gene has CDR1 MNHEY and CDR2 SVGEGT. Trimming cost V 6 bases and J 8 bases; bases outside gene matches: 7. The CDR3 reads CASSSDRREPQHF. The CDR3 DNA reads as TGTGCCAGCAGCTCGGACAGGAGAGAGCCCCAGCATTTT.